The 13 T cell receptor beta chains in this list originate from one sample, sequenced in a study of T cell responses to AZD1222 COVID-19 vaccine. Assay: immunoSEQ multiplex PCR; the TCRdb copy retains only in-frame clones and omits some. The sample yields about 83,000 clones, roughly 85% seen once. Here the sequenced sample was peripheral blood, taken 28 days after the second AZD1222 dose. These receptors were taken from an adult who received the AZD1222 COVID-19 vaccine.

The J gene is TRBJ1-5, the V gene TRBV3-1 (or the pseudogene TRBV3-2); a weak D match, TRBD1 (6 bases). V lost 5 bases to trimming and J lost 0 bases, with 11 bases between them. The CDR3 sequence is 15 residues long. CDR1 and CDR2 (germline): LGHDT, YNNKEL (reference sequence). CDR3 sequence: CASSNGQNSNQPQHF. CDR3 sequence (DNA): TGTGCCAGCAGCAACGGACAGAATAGCAATCAGCCCCAGCATTTT.

The genes are TRBV5-1 and TRBJ2-3, with 9 bases that match TRBD2. This CDR3 spans 15 amino acids. After removal of 0 bases from V and 1 base from J, the junction contained 0 bases not matched to a gene. Germline CDR1 and CDR2: SGHRS and YFSETQ. The CDR3 protein is CASSLEREGTDTQYF. CDR3 in DNA: TGCGCCAGCAGCTTGGAGCGGGAGGGCACAGATACGCAGTATTTT.

This chain uses TRBV15 with TRBJ2-1; D remains ambiguous. This CDR3 spans 14 amino acids. With 6 bases removed from V and 7 bases from J, the gap between germline ends came to 16 bases. Germline-derived CDR1 and CDR2 are LNHNV and YYDKDF (reference sequence). Here the CDR3 reads CATRKGWGENEQFF. In nucleotides, the CDR3 is TGTGCCACCAGGAAGGGCTGGGGTGAGAATGAGCAGTTCTTC.

This clone was detected once. The V and J genes are TRBV5-8 and TRBJ1-4; D uncertain. V was trimmed by 3 bases and J by 4 bases, leaving 4 bases between them. This CDR3 has 12 residues. Per germline, CDR1 SGHTS and CDR2 YDEGEE. The CDR3 is CASSSYNEKLFF. The CDR3 region has the DNA TGTGCCAGCAGCTCTTATAATGAAAAACTGTTTTTT.

The gene calls are TRBV5-4 and TRBJ2-7; tentative D call: TRBD1 (6 bases). Deletions cut 1 base from V and 3 bases from J, with 11 bases between. The CDR3 has 14 residues. Germline-derived CDR1 and CDR2 are SGHNT and YYREEE (reference sequence). The CDR3, as DNA: TGTGCCAGCAGCTTGAGCGCAGGGGACTACGAGCAGTACTTC. Translation: CASSLSAGDYEQYF. The full variable domain, in which reference TRBV5-4 and TRBJ2-7 provide the parts outside the CDR3, is ETGVTQSPTHLIKTRGQQVTLRCSSQSGHNTVSWYQQALGQGPQFIFQYYREEENGRGNFPPRFSGLQFPNYSSELNVNALELDDSALYLCASSLSAGDYEQYFGPGTRLTVT.

The V and J genes are TRBV3-1 (or the pseudogene TRBV3-2) and TRBJ2-7; the D is unclear. This CDR3 comprises 13 residues. Trimming pared 3 bases from V and 6 bases from J, leaving 12 bases between. In germline, CDR1 is LGHDT, CDR2 YNNKEL (reference sequence). This CDR3 reads CASSHLNSREQYF. DNA of the CDR3: TGTGCCAGCAGCCACCTCAATTCCCGCGAGCAGTACTTC.

V usage is TRBV19 and J usage is TRBJ1-1; D perhaps matches TRBD1 (5 bases). This CDR3 has 13 amino acids. Trimming stripped 6 bases from V and 0 bases from J, with 8 bases between. The germline V gene encodes CDR1 LNHDA and CDR2 SQIVND (reference sequence). The CDR3 sequence is CASRRGVNTEAFF. The CDR3 nucleotides read TGTGCCAGTAGAAGGGGCGTGAACACTGAAGCTTTCTTT.

The chain links TRBV7-9 to TRBJ1-2, with 7 bases fitting TRBD1. Trimming took 1 base from V and 1 from J; bases not matched to a gene: 3. Germline V CDR1 and CDR2: SEHNR, FQNEAQ (reference sequence). There are 15 residues in the CDR3. The CDR3 sequence is CASSLEGARNYGYTF. The CDR3, as DNA: TGTGCCAGCAGCTTAGAGGGGGCGCGTAACTATGGCTACACCTTC. The variable domain in full, completed from reference TRBV7-9 and TRBJ1-2, reads DTGVSQNPRHKITKRGQNVTFRCDPISEHNRLYWYRQTLGQGPEFLTYFQNEAQLEKSRLLSDRFSAERPKGSFSTLEIQRTEQGDSAMYLCASSLEGARNYGYTFGSGTRLTVV.

The V and J genes are TRBV5-8 and TRBJ1-2, with TRBD1 as a possible D gene (5 bases). Germline values: CDR1 SGHTS, CDR2 YDEGEE. The CDR3 length is 15 residues. Trimming stripped 4 bases from V and 4 bases from J, with 17 bases between. Here the CDR3 DNA reads TGTGCCAGCAGCCCGAGTCTTTCAGGGTTCTATGGCTACACCTTC. This gives the protein CASSPSLSGFYGYTF.

The chain couples TRBV4-2 to TRBJ1-5; 11 bases map to TRBD1. The CDR3 runs to 19 residues. J gave up 3 bases and V 1 base, and 11 bases lay outside the gene matches. Germline lookup yields CDR1 LGHNA and CDR2 YNFKEQ. The CDR3 spells CASSQGLGQGGINNQPQHF. CDR3 DNA sequence: TGTGCCAGCAGCCAAGGATTGGGACAGGGGGGTATTAACAATCAGCCCCAGCATTTT.

The chain has TRBV6-6 and TRBJ1-1, with a weak D call TRBD1 (5 bases). There are 13 residues in the CDR3. Trimming stripped 0 bases from V and 8 bases from J, with 10 bases between. CDR1 is MNHNY, CDR2 SVGAGI, per germline (reference sequence). Here the CDR3 reads CASSYSGREEAFF. The CDR3 DNA is TGTGCCAGCAGTTACTCGGGCAGGGAAGAAGCTTTCTTT.

This clone was detected once. The J gene is TRBJ2-1, the V gene TRBV19, with TRBD1 identical over 7 bases. The CDR3 extends over 14 amino acids. Germline values: CDR1 LNHDA, CDR2 SQIVND (reference sequence). The trim removed 9 bases at V and 6 bases at J, leaving 11 bases unmatched. The CDR3 coding sequence is TGTGCCAGCAGACCCACCGGGGACAGCAATGAGCAGTTCTTC. This gives the protein CASRPTGDSNEQFF.

The rearrangement uses TRBV10-3 and TRBJ2-2; 10 bases fit TRBD1. With V trimmed by 10 bases and J by 6 bases, 8 bases remained unmatched. From germline, CDR1 is ENHRY and CDR2 SYGVKD. The CDR3 has 14 residues. The DNA of the CDR3 is TGTGCCAGCAGGGACAGGGGAGAATCCGGGGAGCTGTTTTTT. Protein sequence: CASRDRGESGELFF.